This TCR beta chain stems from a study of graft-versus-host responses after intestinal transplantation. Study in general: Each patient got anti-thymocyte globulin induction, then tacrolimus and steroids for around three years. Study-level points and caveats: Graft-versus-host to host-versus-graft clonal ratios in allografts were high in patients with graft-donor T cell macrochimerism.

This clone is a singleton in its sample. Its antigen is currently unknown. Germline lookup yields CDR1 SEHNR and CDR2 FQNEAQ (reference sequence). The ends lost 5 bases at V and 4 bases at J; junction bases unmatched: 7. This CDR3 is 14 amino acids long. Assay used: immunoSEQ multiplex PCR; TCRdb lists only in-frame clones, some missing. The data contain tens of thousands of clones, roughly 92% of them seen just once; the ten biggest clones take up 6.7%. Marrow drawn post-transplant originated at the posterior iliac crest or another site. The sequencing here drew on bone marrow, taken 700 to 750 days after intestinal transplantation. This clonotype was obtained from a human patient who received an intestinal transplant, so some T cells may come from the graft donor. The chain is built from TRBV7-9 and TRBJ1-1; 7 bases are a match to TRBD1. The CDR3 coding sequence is TGTGCCAGCAGCGTAAGACAGGGATCCACTGAAGCTTTCTTT. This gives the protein CASSVRQGSTEAFF.